This T cell receptor beta chain derives from a study of blood T cell repertoires in COVID-19. Many counts were recorded for this clone. Germline values: CDR1 SGHRS, CDR2 YFSETQ. The CDR3 has 14 amino acids. J gave up 5 bases and V 3 bases, and 6 bases lay outside the gene matches. Sequencing was performed with immunoSEQ multiplex PCR; in TCRdb, only in-frame clones are kept and a portion is missing. In the table there are approximately 110,000 clones, roughly 80% of which are singletons. The receptor was isolated from a man between 65 and 85 years old with active or convalescent COVID-19. Sequenced material: peripheral blood. This chain links TRBV5-1 with TRBJ2-5, with 8 bases lining up with TRBD1. The CDR3 bases are TGCGCCAGCAGCTGGGGACAGGTGGGGGAGACCCAGTACTTC. Translating it yields CASSWGQVGETQYF. The variable domain in full, completed from reference TRBV5-1 and TRBJ2-5, reads KAGVTQTPRYLIKTRGQQVTLSCSPISGHRSVSWYQQTPGQGLQFLFEYFSETQRNKGNFPGRFSGRQFSNSRSEMNVSTLELGDSALYLCASSWGQVGETQYFGPGTRLLVL.